This TCR beta chain was recovered during a study of shared clonotypes between healthy human individuals. The V gene end was trimmed by 0 bases and the J gene end by 9 bases; junction bases not matched to a gene: 13. Germline V CDR1 and CDR2: SNHLY, FYNNEI. This CDR3 has 17 residues. The protocol was immunoSEQ multiplex PCR, while the TCRdb copy is restricted to in-frame clones and leaves out a portion. The table has over a million clones, approximately 68% seen once. The source of this sequence is a man aged 18 to 30 in good health. The rearrangement uses TRBV2 and TRBJ2-1; 8 nucleotides match TRBD2. Sequences were obtained from memory CD4+ T cells sorted from blood. Subset noted: CD45RA-negative fraction. In DNA, the CDR3 is TGTGCCAGCAGTGAAGCGCGGGCGGGGGGCCCTCGCGGTGAGCAGTTCTTC. Translating it yields CASSEARAGGPRGEQFF. Full variable domain (outside the CDR3, taken from reference TRBV2 and TRBJ2-1): EPEVTQTPSHQVTQMGQEVILRCVPISNHLYFYWYRQILGQKVEFLVSFYNNEISEKSEIFDDQFSVERPDGSNFTLKIRSTKLEDSAMYFCASSEARAGGPRGEQFFGPGTRLTVL.